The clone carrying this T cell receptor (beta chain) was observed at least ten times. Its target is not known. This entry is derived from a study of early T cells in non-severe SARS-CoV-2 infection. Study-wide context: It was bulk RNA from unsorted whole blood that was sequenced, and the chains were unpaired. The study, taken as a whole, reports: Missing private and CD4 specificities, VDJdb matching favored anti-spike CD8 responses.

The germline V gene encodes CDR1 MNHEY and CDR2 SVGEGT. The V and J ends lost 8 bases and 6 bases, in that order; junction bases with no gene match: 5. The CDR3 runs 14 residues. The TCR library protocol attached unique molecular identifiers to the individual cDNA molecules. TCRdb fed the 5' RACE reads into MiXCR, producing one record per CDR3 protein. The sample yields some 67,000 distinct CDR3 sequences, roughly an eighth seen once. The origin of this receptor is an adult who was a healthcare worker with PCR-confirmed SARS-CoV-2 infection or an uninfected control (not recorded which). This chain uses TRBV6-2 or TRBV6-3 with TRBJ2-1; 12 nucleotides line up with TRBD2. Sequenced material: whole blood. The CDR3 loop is CASASGGASNEQFF. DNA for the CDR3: TGTGCCAGCGCTAGCGGGGGGGCCTCCAATGAGCAGTTCTTC.